The rows below give T cell receptor beta chains drawn from one sample of a study of OX40 agonist ivuxolimab in advanced cancers. TCRdb's copy holds only in-frame clones and misses some; the assay was immunoSEQ multiplex PCR. In the table there are fewer than 70,000 clones, about 88% of which are singletons. Sequences were derived from CD4+ or CD8+ T cells sorted from blood, sampled in a trial of the OX40 agonist ivuxolimab. The source of these receptors is an adult with an advanced solid tumor such as melanoma, head and neck, liver or kidney cancer. Both conserved end residues are part of each CDR3.

J gene,V gene,CDR3 protein
TRBJ2-1,TRBV7-3,CASSLISTSGGGEQFF
TRBJ2-7,TRBV15,CATSRDQLYEQYF
TRBJ1-5,TRBV28,CASRRQGRTQPQHF
TRBJ2-5,TRBV2,CASSDVRETQYF
TRBJ1-5,TRBV5-1,CASSLGWGAEDQPQHF
TRBJ2-7,TRBV30,CAWSGDRNPTYEQYF
TRBJ2-5,TRBV7-9,CASSPEGSLRTQYF
TRBJ1-1,TRBV6-6,CASTEGRGSSEAFF
TRBJ1-2,TRBV2,CASSQRQSMYGYTF
TRBJ2-7,TRBV10-3,CAISGGALTSEQYF
TRBJ1-1,TRBV30,CAWSVMLGAFF
TRBJ2-1,TRBV30,CARGQRNNEQFF
TRBJ2-5,TRBV2,CASSEGRGPETQYF
TRBJ1-5,TRBV2,CASRGGGNQPQHF
TRBJ1-1,TRBV9,CASSGPRGTEAFF
TRBJ1-2,TRBV10-3,CAISESQAITANYGYTF
TRBJ2-7,TRBV5-1,CASSPKGHPGGSYEQYF
TRBJ2-7,TRBV10-3,CAIRVEYEQYF
TRBJ2-7,TRBV7-2,CASSSLGGGYEQYF
TRBJ2-7,TRBV2,CASAGLNYEQYF
TRBJ1-3,TRBV28,CASGGGDAGNTIYF
TRBJ2-7,TRBV14,CASSDLDRKTYEQYF
TRBJ1-1,TRBV5-1,CASSLAGDNEAFF
TRBJ2-3,TRBV5-1,CASSPYSATGTQYF
TRBJ2-7,TRBV18,CASSLTGQSFEQYF
TRBJ2-1,TRBV9,CASSTGTSGLYLYNEQFF
TRBJ1-2,TRBV28,CASTEQPQDYGYTF
TRBJ2-7,TRBV6-1,CASSESGLYEQYF
TRBJ1-4,TRBV30,CAWSTRALNEKLFF
TRBJ2-5,TRBV10-3,CAIKRAGPQGETQYF
TRBJ1-1,TRBV15,CATSRDSLNTEAFF
TRBJ2-5,TRBV5-1,CASTLGTSGRPEETQYF
TRBJ2-5,TRBV4-3,CASSQPGGGLETQYF